The 10 T cell receptor beta chains below come from one sample, sequenced in a study of T cells in localized non-small cell lung cancer. TCRdb's table, derived via immunoSEQ multiplex PCR, lists solely in-frame clones and lacks some. This sample has about 4,500 clones, with about 29% found just once. Source: lung tumor tissue, taken before any cancer treatment. The receptors were sampled from a male donor at least 60 years old with stage I lung adenocarcinoma.

The chain uses TRBV5-1 and TRBJ2-7, with TRBD2 matching over 7 bases. The CDR3 covers 14 residues. The germline V gene has CDR1 SGHRS and CDR2 YFSETQ. With 2 bases clipped from V and 0 bases from J, the junction kept 2 bases outside the gene matches. DNA for the CDR3: TGCGCCAGCAGCTTCGGGGGGTCCTCCTACGAGCAGTACTTC. It translates to CASSFGGSSYEQYF. The entire variable domain, with the rest obtained from reference TRBV5-1 and TRBJ2-7, is as follows: KAGVTQTPRYLIKTRGQQVTLSCSPISGHRSVSWYQQTPGQGLQFLFEYFSETQRNKGNFPGRFSGRQFSNSRSEMNVSTLELGDSALYLCASSFGGSSYEQYFGPGTRLTVT.

The rearrangement links TRBV30 to TRBJ2-2; maybe TRBD1 (5 bases). The germline gives CDR1 GTSNPN, CDR2 SVGIG (reference sequence). V was trimmed by 4 bases and J by 4 bases, leaving 10 bases between them. CDR3 length: 13 residues. This CDR3 reads CAWNQDSTGELFF. The DNA for the CDR3 is TGTGCCTGGAACCAAGACAGCACCGGGGAGCTGTTTTTT.

The rearrangement links TRBV6-8 to TRBJ1-6; no clear D gene. From germline, CDR1 is MNHGY and CDR2 SAAAGT. The CDR3 contains 14 residues. Trimming shortened V by 8 bases and J by 4 bases, and 12 bases separated the two germline ends. The CDR3 protein is CASSPGPYNSPLHF. CDR3 sequence (DNA): TGTGCCAGCTCGCCCGGCCCGTATAATTCACCCCTCCACTTT.

This clone was found many times. The junction departs from the called germline gene at one end, perhaps through a read error. The rearrangement uses TRBV9 and TRBJ2-7; D unclear. The CDR3 runs 12 residues. Germline values: CDR1 SGDLS, CDR2 YYNGEE. The CDR3 DNA follows: TGTGCCAGCGGCGTCGGATTACGAGAGCAGTACTTC. It codes for CASGVGLREQYF.

The sample holds a few counts of this clone. The chain joins TRBV30 to TRBJ2-4, with 9 positions matching TRBD2. Germline V CDR1 and CDR2: GTSNPN, SVGIG (reference sequence). V was pared by 3 bases and J by 6 bases, with 9 bases of the junction left unmatched. This CDR3 contains 15 residues. CDR3 sequence reads: CAWRGRGGHGNIQYF. CDR3 bases: TGTGCCTGGAGAGGGCGGGGGGGCCATGGAAACATTCAGTACTTC.

The chain carries TRBV10-2 and TRBJ1-1; tentative D call: TRBD1 (5 bases). V was clipped by 6 bases and J by 4 bases, with 12 bases between them. CDR1 is WSHSY and CDR2 is SAAADI in the germline V gene. The CDR3 consists of 13 residues. DNA of the CDR3: TGCGCCAGCAGCGTTGGGACGGCCACTGAAGCTTTCTTT. Its protein product is CASSVGTATEAFF.

There are a few counts of this clone. The chain joins TRBV6-8 to TRBJ2-1, with TRBD2 identical over 11 bases. The CDR3 has 16 residues. Per the germline V gene, CDR1 is MNHGY and CDR2 is SAAAGT. J was trimmed by 7 bases and V by 3 bases; bases with no gene match: 8. The CDR3 region has the DNA TGTGCCAGCAGTTATATGACTAGCGGGGTAGTAAATGAGCAGTTCTTC. Protein product: CASSYMTSGVVNEQFF.

The chain is built from TRBV11-3 and TRBJ2-4; D might be TRBD2 (6 bases). V dropped 3 bases and J dropped 7 bases, with 16 bases sitting between them. This CDR3 is 15 amino acids long. Germline-derived CDR1 and CDR2 are SGHNT and YENEEA. The CDR3 DNA reads TGTGCCAGCAGCTTGTACGGGCAAGGAGGGAACATTCAGTACTTC. It is translated as CASSLYGQGGNIQYF.

This clone was seen a handful of times. In DNA, the CDR3 is TGTGCCAGCAAGTGGACAGGCCTTTTCAATTCACCCCTCCACTTT. This gives the protein CASKWTGLFNSPLHF. The chain employs TRBV6-8 and TRBJ1-6; 7 bases are a match to TRBD1. CDR1 and CDR2 (germline): MNHGY, SAAAGT. The CDR3 runs 15 residues. J was trimmed by 7 bases and V by 7 bases; bases with no gene match: 10.

Only a few counts were recorded for this clone. The chain links TRBV6-8 to TRBJ1-2, with 9 bases lining up with TRBD1. CDR1 and CDR2 (germline): MNHGY, SAAAGT. The V segment lost 5 bases and the J segment 7 bases; nucleotides outside the gene matches: 11. The CDR3 has 15 residues. CDR3 protein: CASSQLWTGDGGYTF. DNA for the CDR3: TGTGCCAGCAGTCAACTCTGGACAGGGGATGGTGGCTACACCTTC.